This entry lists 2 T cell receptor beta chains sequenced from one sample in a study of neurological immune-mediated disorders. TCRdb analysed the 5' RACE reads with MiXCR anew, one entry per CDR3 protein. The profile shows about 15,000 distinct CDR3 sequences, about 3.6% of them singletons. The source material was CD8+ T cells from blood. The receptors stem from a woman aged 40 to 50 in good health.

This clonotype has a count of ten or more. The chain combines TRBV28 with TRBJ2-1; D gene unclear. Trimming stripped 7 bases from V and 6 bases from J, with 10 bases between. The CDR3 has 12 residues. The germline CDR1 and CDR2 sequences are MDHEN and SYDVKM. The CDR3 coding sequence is TGTGCCAGCACCCCCGGCAGCAATGAGCAGTTCTTC. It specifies CASTPGSNEQFF.

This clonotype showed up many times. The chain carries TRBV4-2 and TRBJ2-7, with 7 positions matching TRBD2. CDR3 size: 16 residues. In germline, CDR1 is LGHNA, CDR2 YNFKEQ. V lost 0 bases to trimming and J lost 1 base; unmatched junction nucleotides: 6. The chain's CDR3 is CASSQDPAGESYEQYF. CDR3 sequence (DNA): TGTGCCAGCAGCCAAGATCCGGCGGGAGAATCCTACGAGCAGTACTTC.